The clone carrying this TCR beta chain occurred once. The assay was immunoSEQ multiplex PCR, and TCRdb's table has in-frame clones only and misses some. The table records around 150,000 clones, around 90% of them present only once. This sample stems from a study of control samples from healthy donors and cancer patients. The sequenced sample consisted of blood. This clonotype was obtained from a man aged 30 to 39 in good health.

The CDR3 protein is CASSLWSGTGHSPLHF. For the CDR3, the DNA is TGCGCCAGCAGCTTGTGGTCGGGGACAGGGCATTCACCCCTCCACTTT. This chain joins TRBV5-1 and TRBJ1-6, with 9 bases lining up with TRBD1. The CDR3 loop spans 16 amino acids. Germline V gene lookup returns CDR1 SGHRS and CDR2 YFSETQ. Germline trimming cut 1 base from V and 8 bases from J; bases unmatched to any gene: 7.